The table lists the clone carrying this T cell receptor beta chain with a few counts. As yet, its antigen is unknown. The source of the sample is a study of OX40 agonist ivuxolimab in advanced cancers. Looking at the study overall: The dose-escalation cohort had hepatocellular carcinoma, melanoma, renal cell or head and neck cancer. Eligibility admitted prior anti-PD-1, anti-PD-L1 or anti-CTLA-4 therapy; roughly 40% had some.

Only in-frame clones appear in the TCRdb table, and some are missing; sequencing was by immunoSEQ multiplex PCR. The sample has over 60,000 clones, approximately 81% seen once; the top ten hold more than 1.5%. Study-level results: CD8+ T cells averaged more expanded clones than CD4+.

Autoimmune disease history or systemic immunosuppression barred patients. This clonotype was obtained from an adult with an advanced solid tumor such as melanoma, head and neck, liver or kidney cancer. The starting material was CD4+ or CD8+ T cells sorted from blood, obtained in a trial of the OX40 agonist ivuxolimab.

This CDR3 reads CASSLSNSGNTIYF. For the CDR3, the DNA is TGTGCCAGCAGCCTATCGAACTCTGGAAACACCATATATTTT. The V gene is TRBV14, the J gene TRBJ1-3; no clear D. The CDR3 extends over 14 amino acids. Trimming took off 4 bases at V and 0 bases at J, with 7 bases between the two ends. Germline loops: CDR1 SGHDN, CDR2 FVKESK.